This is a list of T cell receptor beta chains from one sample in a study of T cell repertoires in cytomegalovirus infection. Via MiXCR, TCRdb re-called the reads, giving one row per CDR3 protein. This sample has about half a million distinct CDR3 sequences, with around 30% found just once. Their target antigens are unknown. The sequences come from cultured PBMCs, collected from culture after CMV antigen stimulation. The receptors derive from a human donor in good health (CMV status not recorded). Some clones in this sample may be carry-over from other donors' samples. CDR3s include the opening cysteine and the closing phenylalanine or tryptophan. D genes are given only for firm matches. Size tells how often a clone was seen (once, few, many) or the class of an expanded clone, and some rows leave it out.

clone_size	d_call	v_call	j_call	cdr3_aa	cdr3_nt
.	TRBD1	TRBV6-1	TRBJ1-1	CASSTPTGAYTEAFF	TGTGCCAGCAGTACACCAACAGGGGCCTACACTGAAGCTTTCTTT
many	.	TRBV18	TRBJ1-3	CASSPEGNTIYF	TGTGCCAGCTCACCAGAGGGAAACACCATATATTTT
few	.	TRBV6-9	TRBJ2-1	CASPHPGLQGREQFF	TGTGCCAGCCCACACCCGGGACTCCAAGGTCGTGAGCAGTTCTTC
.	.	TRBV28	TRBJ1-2	CASSLPLRGEGYTF	TGTGCCAGCAGTTTGCCGTTGAGGGGTGAAGGCTACACCTTC
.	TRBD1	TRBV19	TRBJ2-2	CASMPGQAFTGELFF	TGTGCCAGTATGCCGGGACAGGCGTTCACCGGGGAGCTGTTTTTT
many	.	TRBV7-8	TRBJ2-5	CASSLGVGSGQETQYF	TGTGCCAGCAGCCTAGGGGTGGGGAGCGGACAAGAGACCCAGTACTTC
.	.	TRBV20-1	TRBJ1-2	CSASPYTF	TGCAGTGCTAGCCCCTACACCTTC
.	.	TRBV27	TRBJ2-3	CASSSLETPDTQYF	TGTGCCAGCAGTTCACTAGAAACACCAGATACGCAGTATTTT
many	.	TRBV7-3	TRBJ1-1	CASSRGDPGESEAFF	TGTGCCAGCAGCCGGGGGGACCCGGGGGAGTCTGAAGCTTTCTTT
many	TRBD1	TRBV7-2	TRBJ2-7	CASSRTGGPLSEQYF	TGTGCCAGCAGCCGTACAGGGGGGCCGCTTTCCGAGCAGTACTTC
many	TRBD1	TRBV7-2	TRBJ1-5	CASSLAGGGQPQHF	TGTGCCAGCAGCTTAGCAGGGGGCGGTCAGCCCCAGCATTTT
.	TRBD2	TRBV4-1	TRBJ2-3	CASSQDAGLGLRDTQYF	TGCGCCAGCAGCCAAGATGCGGGACTAGGCCTACGAGATACGCAGTATTTT
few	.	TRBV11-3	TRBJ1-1	CASSFGGETEAFF	TGTGCCAGCAGCTTTGGAGGGGAGACTGAAGCTTTCTTT
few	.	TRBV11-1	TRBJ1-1	CASSLGGAGAFF	TGTGCCAGCAGCTTGGGGGGCGCTGGAGCTTTCTTT
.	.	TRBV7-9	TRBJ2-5	CASSSTLPGTQYF	TGTGCCAGCAGCTCAACCCTCCCGGGGACCCAGTACTTC
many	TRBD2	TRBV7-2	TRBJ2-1	CASSTTGTSGSNEQFF	TGTGCCAGCAGCACCACCGGGACTAGCGGCTCCAATGAGCAGTTCTTC
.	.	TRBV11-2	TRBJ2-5	CASSLDLHSQETQYF	TGTGCCAGCAGCTTAGATCTTCACAGCCAAGAGACCCAGTACTTC
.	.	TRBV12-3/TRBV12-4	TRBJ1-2	CASSLTAREAYGFTF	TGTGCCAGCAGTTTGACCGCAAGGGAAGCCTATGGCTTCACCTTC
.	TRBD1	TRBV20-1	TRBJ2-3	CSADHRQGSLDTQYF	TGCAGTGCTGACCATCGACAGGGTTCGTTAGATACGCAGTATTTT
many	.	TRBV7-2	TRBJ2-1	CASSWVGGRTFNEQFF	TGTGCCAGCAGCTGGGTCGGGGGTCGGACGTTTAATGAGCAGTTCTTC
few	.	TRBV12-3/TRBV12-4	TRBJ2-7	CASSPRRGVGEQYF	TGTGCCAGCAGTCCAAGGCGAGGGGTCGGCGAGCAGTACTTC
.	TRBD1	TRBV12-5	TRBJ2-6	CASGLTLGQGSGANVLTF	TGTGCTAGTGGTTTGACCCTCGGACAGGGCTCTGGGGCCAACGTCCTGACTTTC
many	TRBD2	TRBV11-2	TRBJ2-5	CASSPRGVLAGAYQETQYF	TGTGCCAGCAGCCCCCGAGGTGTGTTGGCGGGAGCGTACCAAGAGACCCAGTACTTC
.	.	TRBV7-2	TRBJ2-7	CASSERLVRSYEQYF	TGTGCCAGCAGCGAAAGACTAGTCCGCTCCTACGAGCAGTACTTC
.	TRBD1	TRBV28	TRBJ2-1	CASSDRGTGWGEQFF	TGTGCCAGCAGTGACAGGGGAACCGGGTGGGGTGAGCAGTTCTTC
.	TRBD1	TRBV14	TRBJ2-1	CASSLYRGYNEQFF	TGTGCCAGCAGCTTGTACAGGGGGTACAATGAGCAGTTCTTC
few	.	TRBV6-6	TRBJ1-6	CASSYSGVRALHF	TGTGCCAGCAGTTACTCGGGGGTTAGGGCCCTCCACTTT
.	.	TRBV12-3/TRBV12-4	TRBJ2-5	CASSLTEGGTQYF	TGTGCCAGCAGTTTAACAGAGGGCGGGACCCAGTACTTC
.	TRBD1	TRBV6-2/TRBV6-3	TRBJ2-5	CASSFDRGVETQYF	TGTGCCAGCAGTTTCGACAGGGGAGTAGAGACCCAGTACTTC
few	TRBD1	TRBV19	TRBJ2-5	CASSTQGAGRETQYF	TGTGCCAGTAGTACTCAGGGGGCTGGGAGAGAGACCCAGTACTTC
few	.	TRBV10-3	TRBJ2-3	CAISGEDGDTQYF	TGTGCCATCAGTGGGGAGGACGGAGATACGCAGTATTTT
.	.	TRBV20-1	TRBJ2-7	CSARGNLIGTFPYEQYF	TGCAGTGCTAGAGGGAACCTGATCGGGACATTCCCCTACGAGCAGTACTTC
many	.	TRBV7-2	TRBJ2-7	CASSLGTTSGEQYF	TGTGCCAGCAGCTTAGGGACGACAAGCGGCGAGCAGTACTTC
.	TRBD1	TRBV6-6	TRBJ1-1	CASSLNPGQGLTEAFF	TGTGCCAGCAGCCTCAATCCGGGACAGGGGCTGACTGAAGCTTTCTTT
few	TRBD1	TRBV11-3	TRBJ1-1	CASSPQQGLGLSEAFF	TGTGCCAGCAGCCCTCAACAGGGGTTGGGTTTGTCTGAAGCTTTCTTT
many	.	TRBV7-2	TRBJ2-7	CASSPGLTYEQYF	TGTGCCAGCAGCCCCGGGCTGACCTACGAGCAGTACTTC
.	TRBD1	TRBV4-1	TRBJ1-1	CASSQIRQGLAFF	TGCGCCAGCAGCCAAATTCGACAGGGACTGGCTTTCTTT
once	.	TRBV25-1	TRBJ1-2	CASSVWGPRDSNYGYTF	TGTGCCAGCAGTGTCTGGGGGCCTAGGGACTCTAACTATGGCTACACCTTC
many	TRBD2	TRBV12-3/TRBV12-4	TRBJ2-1	CASTRTSGYNEQFF	TGTGCCAGCACCCGGACTAGCGGGTACAATGAGCAGTTCTTC
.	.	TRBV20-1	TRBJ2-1	CSAREVGDLYNEQFF	TGCAGTGCTAGAGAGGTGGGGGACTTGTACAATGAGCAGTTCTTC
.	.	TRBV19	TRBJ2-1	CASSISRYNEQFF	TGTGCCAGTAGTATCTCCCGGTACAATGAGCAGTTCTTC
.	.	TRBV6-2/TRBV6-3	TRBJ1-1	CASSYSGANTEAFF	TGTGCCAGCAGTTACTCCGGAGCGAACACTGAAGCTTTCTTT
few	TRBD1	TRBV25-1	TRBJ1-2	CASSEAPGQGNYGYTF	TGTGCCAGCAGTGAAGCACCGGGACAGGGGAACTATGGCTACACCTTC
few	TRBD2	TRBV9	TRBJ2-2	CASSALATNTGELFF	TGTGCCAGCAGCGCACTAGCGACGAACACCGGGGAGCTGTTTTTT
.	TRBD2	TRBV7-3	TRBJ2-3	CASSYTGLASDTQYF	TGTGCCAGCAGCTATACGGGACTAGCGTCAGATACGCAGTATTTT
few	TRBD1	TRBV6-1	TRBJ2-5	CASRRTGGETQYF	TGTGCCAGCAGACGGACAGGGGGCGAGACCCAGTACTTC
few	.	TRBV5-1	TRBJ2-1	CASSRQQGYNEQFF	TGCGCCAGCAGCAGACAACAGGGTTACAATGAGCAGTTCTTC
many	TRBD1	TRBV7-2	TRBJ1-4	CASSLETTGTTNEKLFF	TGTGCCAGCAGCTTAGAAACGACAGGGACGACTAATGAAAAACTGTTTTTT
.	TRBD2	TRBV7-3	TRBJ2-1	CASSLAGSVWNEQFF	TGTGCCAGCAGCCTAGCGGGATCGGTTTGGAATGAGCAGTTCTTC
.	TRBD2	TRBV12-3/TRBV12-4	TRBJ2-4	CASSRSGTFRGNIQYF	TGTGCCAGCAGTCGTAGCGGGACATTTAGGGGGAACATTCAGTACTTC
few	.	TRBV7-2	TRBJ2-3	CASSLLRGARDTQYF	TGTGCCAGCAGCTTACTTCGGGGGGCCCGGGATACGCAGTATTTT
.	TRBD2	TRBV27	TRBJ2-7	CASGDSGSMLEQYF	TGTGCCAGCGGAGATAGCGGGAGTATGCTCGAGCAGTACTTC